This is a list of T cell receptor beta chains from one sample in a study of Graves' ophthalmopathy and Graves' hyperthyroidism. TCRdb processed the multiplex PCR reads anew with MiXCR; each CDR3 protein has one entry. The sample carries hundreds of thousands of distinct CDR3 sequences, roughly 41% recorded once. The sequenced material came from peripheral blood. The receptors stem from an adult man with Graves' ophthalmopathy. Both conserved end residues are trimmed from each CDR3. Part of the rows lack a size; the others show once, few, many or a class for expanded clones.

size,V,CDR3
.,TRBV18,ASSLGPAYGYT
.,TRBV7-9,ASSSGGLRGYT
.,TRBV10-3,AIRDRGGINTEAF
.,TRBV20-1,SAKDTGHSLQETQY
.,TRBV9,ASRAGGETEAF
few,TRBV20-1,SASGDKSGRTYEQY
many,TRBV12-3/TRBV12-4,ASSLSGRGTEAF
.,TRBV27,ASTSSPPYEQY
few,TRBV7-9,ASSLGGGARGETQY
.,TRBV7-2,ASSLPTGEQY
many,TRBV15,ATSREGARYGYT
.,TRBV5-8,ASTRQGGSLGYT
many,TRBV7-9,ASSPGGGGTQY
few,TRBV2,ASRMDSRYEQY
.,TRBV29-1,SVQRGLGAKNIQY
few,TRBV7-3,ASSRDREGGEQY
once,TRBV5-1,ASSRARRYEQY
.,TRBV5-1,ASTRQDHYEQY
.,TRBV12-3/TRBV12-4,ASTAGAGTEAF
.,TRBV25-1,ASRYGTGELF
few,TRBV3-1,ASSQRGEGSYEQY
many,TRBV6-2/TRBV6-3,ASSYRYQTNTEAF
few,TRBV12-3/TRBV12-4,ASSFSRGTEAF
.,TRBV2,ASSDGGNTEAF
few,TRBV6-5,ASSGLAAFFSYEQY
once,TRBV10-3,AITVNPTGGEGGYTIY
many,TRBV29-1,SVARTGMNTEAF
.,TRBV7-9,ASSPPTRGVNTGELF
.,TRBV7-3,ASSPMTGGGQF
.,TRBV2,ASRVLTGGDEQY